These T cell receptor beta chains were read from a single sample in a study of blood T cell repertoires in COVID-19. Assay used: immunoSEQ multiplex PCR; TCRdb lists only in-frame clones, some missing. The sample holds approximately 60,000 clones, approximately 79% seen once. The sample consisted of peripheral blood. These receptors originate from a woman over 75 with active or convalescent COVID-19. Both conserved end residues are trimmed from each CDR3. Fields, in order: CDR3 length, J gene, V gene, CDR3 protein.

>13|TRBJ1-4|TRBV2
ASSPRQGTNEKLF
>13|TRBJ1-2|TRBV3-1/TRBV3-2
ASSQEPGQVYGYT
>13|TRBJ2-3|TRBV5-1
ASSLGLLGTDTQY
>13|TRBJ2-7|TRBV4-1
ASSQDYSGGNEQY
>13|TRBJ1-1|TRBV7-2
ASSLGQGFRTGAF
>14|TRBJ2-1|TRBV5-4
ASSLATSGSYNEQF
>13|TRBJ1-6|TRBV7-8
ASSLPSGQGSPLH
>13|TRBJ2-6|TRBV9
ASSGQGSGANVLT
>13|TRBJ2-1|TRBV5-1
ASSPGTGSYNEQF
>15|TRBJ2-3|TRBV4-1
ASSRLGLAGVGDTQY
>11|TRBJ1-4|TRBV29-1
SVGSRANEKLF
>13|TRBJ1-1|TRBV18
ASSPRLGGETEAF
>12|TRBJ1-5|TRBV6-1
ASSELAGFFPQH
>12|TRBJ1-2|TRBV5-4
ASSPRTDGYGYT
>13|TRBJ1-3|TRBV6-5
ASSPIPSSGNTIY
>11|TRBJ1-2|TRBV5-1
ASSLDRIGGYT
>14|TRBJ1-4|TRBV5-1
ASSLGETTGYEKLF
>13|TRBJ1-1|TRBV9
ASSVDGRVNTEAF
>9|TRBJ2-7|TRBV3-1/TRBV3-2
ASSRGDEQY
>12|TRBJ1-2|TRBV29-1
SVASGGSNYGYT
>14|TRBJ1-5|TRBV7-2
ASSLVSGQPNQPQH
>12|TRBJ1-6|TRBV11-2
ASSSGRGLLPLH
>15|TRBJ1-2|TRBV5-1
ASSLAGDRVFLGGYT
>12|TRBJ2-5|TRBV7-9
ASSPRTFQETQY
>11|TRBJ1-5|TRBV6-6
ASKTGLRQPQH
>14|TRBJ1-6|TRBV5-1
ASSLGQGVRNSPLH
>12|TRBJ2-3|TRBV27
ASSLWTSYDTQY
>13|TRBJ2-1|TRBV10-1
ASSESEGTYNEQF
>11|TRBJ1-1|TRBV6-5
AGRYRPGTEAF
>13|TRBJ1-1|TRBV7-2
ASSWTGGTNTEAF
>13|TRBJ1-4|TRBV2
ASSRWGPANEKLF
>11|TRBJ1-2|TRBV6-5
ASRRTQNYGYT
>12|TRBJ1-4|TRBV5-1
ASSLQGFGEKLF
>14|TRBJ2-2|TRBV7-9
ASSSQQGLNTGELF
>12|TRBJ1-5|TRBV29-1
SVETGEGNQPQH
>9|TRBJ1-1|TRBV2
ASMRDGPAF
>12|TRBJ2-1|TRBV5-1
ASSLGGRYNEQF
>12|TRBJ1-2|TRBV11-1
ASSFTRSNYGYT
>10|TRBJ2-5|TRBV7-9
ASTPAGETQY